This T cell receptor (beta chain) was recovered during a study of cytomegalovirus exposure and HLA in healthy donors listed by TCRdb under 2017. Describing the broader study: In an earlier analysis of 450 to 750 of the donors, around 290 Gb of sequence data and some 100 million unique TCR beta sequences from about 190 million T cells were reported. About 300 gigabases of sequencing data and 70 million to 100 million unique TCR sequences were included in an early release covering roughly 700 HLA-typed donors. Of the 300 to 400 genotyped donors, over 65% fell in the genetic ancestry cluster associated with self-reported Caucasian donors. The aim of the study was to test whether cataloging public T cell receptors could identify signatures of past pathogen exposure. Using immunosequencing, the study profiled T cell repertoires from roughly 650 subjects and related those repertoires to cytomegalovirus serostatus. Besides the first cohort of about 730 subjects, a separate validation cohort made up of about 120 different subjects was used. The study combined high-throughput TCR immunosequencing, statistical association of individual TCRs with disease status, and machine learning to predict cytomegalovirus infection status. A later analysis re-examined previously published TCR beta repertoires from more than 650 donors and added high-resolution HLA genotyping to investigate patterns of TCR occurrence. In the later analysis, no new phenotypic data were used to find candidate immune exposures; instead, reliance was placed on TCR beta sequences and their occurrence across donors. To decide whether each TCR beta V gene segment behaved as functional or pseudogenic, an earlier analysis of nearly 600 of the donors relied on high-throughput TCR beta sequencing. Donor age, sex, ethnicity and CMV serostatus were compiled together with the repertoire data. A later genetic analysis used genome-wide SNP genotypes for about 65% of the 666 donors, treating that subset as a discovery cohort. All discovery cohort repertoires had been generated on a single sequencing platform. Class I and class II HLA loci were covered by the typing at four-digit resolution. The number of typed donors differed by locus: 629-630 for A, B, C, DRB1 and DQB1; some 540 for DQA1; 606 for DPA1; and roughly 470 for DPB1. A handful of DR-DQ haplotypes were handled as single units for association and clustering because linkage in the cohort was strong. On average, approximately 250,000 unique TCR beta nucleotide sequences were sequenced per donor among fewer than 500 genotyped donors of the cohort, with 15% to 20% of those sequences being non-productive. The research as a whole found: A later analysis found that TCR association rates varied across HLA loci, with DRB1 alleles showing the most associated TCRs and HLA-C alleles the fewest. The authors suggested that the approach could potentially be generalized to other disease states and immunological phenotypes. Strong co-occurrence of HLA alleles, especially DR and DQ, made assigning TCR associations to individual alleles difficult. In a later analysis, most CMV-associated TCR beta chains were found to appear HLA-restricted, with HLA associations seemingly driven largely by CMV exposure. While some public TCRs were present in many individuals, most TCR sequences turned up only very rarely across donors. A further reported finding was that TCR beta sequences accurately predicted the HLA-A and HLA-B alleles for most subjects in the first cohort. A later analysis found that HLA-associated TCR beta chains were more clonally expanded and had lower generation probabilities than equally common non-associated chains. A later analysis associated about 17,000 TCR beta sequences with specific HLA alleles at a false discovery rate of 0.05. A total of fewer than 200 TCR beta chains were listed by the study as associated with cytomegalovirus. In vitro tests confirmed that a few of the cytomegalovirus-associated TCR beta chains recognize cytomegalovirus antigens. The classifier was reported to diagnose cytomegalovirus status with high specificity and sensitivity in both the original and validation cohorts. Because the 87-base-pair reads could not distinguish some IMGT-functional V segments, including TRBV6-2 and TRBV6-3, those segments were excluded. CMV serostatus was the only immune exposure information available for the cohort. A later genetic analysis associated a missense DCLRE1C variant with V-gene and J-gene trimming of TCR beta chains, and an independent cohort replicated the association. A later analysis reported that several top co-occurrence clusters appeared linked to parvovirus B19, influenza, CMV and Epstein-Barr virus. Linkage disequilibrium might explain the correlated functional status among segregating V segments, but an unknown experimental factor could not be ruled out. Because HLA typing was missing for some donors at each locus, association tests included only the typed subset. The earlier analysis of some 560 of the donors excluded around 17 rarely observed V segments, including chromosome 9 orphons, because counts were too low. In an earlier analysis of approximately 600 of the donors, most TCR beta V segments were observed in productive rearrangements about 87% or about 30% of the time, broadly matching IMGT annotations. A cluster of highly shared sequence variants was judged likely to represent a technical artifact of the sequencing pipeline. Presence/absence analyses assumed roughly uniform sequencing depth across donors, an assumption that may not hold. Only TCR beta chains were sequenced in this cohort, and the absence of alpha or paired-chain data limited detectable features. In a later genetic analysis, fewer N-insertions in productive TCRs were reported among donors in an Asian-associated ancestry cluster than the approximately 710-donor mean.

The library was produced with the immunoSEQ multiplex PCR assay. A mixture of 60 forward primers for TCR Vbeta segments and 13 reverse primers for TCR Jbeta segments was used in the multiplex PCR. The CDR3 region of rearranged TCR beta genes was amplified from genomic DNA with a multiplex PCR assay. The amplified TCR beta libraries were sequenced on the Illumina HiSeq System as 87-base-pair reads. The published analysis was carried out like this. A later analysis counted about 80 million unique TCR beta chains across the 500 to 850 repertoires, and around 9.9 million of these chains were shared by at least two donors. Raw reads were error-corrected and collapsed into unique sequences with a nearest-neighbor algorithm that merged closely related sequences to remove PCR and sequencing errors. V, D and J gene segments were assigned by aligning CDR3 sequences to IMGT reference sequences. For a sequence to be retained, a match of at least six nucleotides was required to both a V gene segment and a J gene segment. Rearrangements were called productive when the CDR3 lacked stop codons and stayed in frame with V and J; all others were non-productive. Following IMGT convention, CDR3 was defined as the stretch from the second conserved V-encoded cysteine to the conserved J-encoded phenylalanine. In an earlier analysis of approximately 500 of the donors, sequences lacking an unambiguous match to a single V gene segment were excluded. An earlier analysis of 500 to 700 of the donors classified V segments as functional when productive rearrangements were above 56.7% and as segregating when the standard deviation between donors was above 5%. A statistical classification framework was built for diagnosing cytomegalovirus status from the catalog of TCR beta chain sequences. In a later analysis, V and J genes were assigned by comparing TCR nucleotide sequences against IMGT/GENE-DB human TR gene sequences. A later analysis assigned CDR3 sequences and most-parsimonious VDJ recombination scenarios with the TCRdist pipeline. In a later analysis, each TCR beta chain was defined by its CDR3 amino acid sequence together with its V-gene family, and reads lacking a unique V-gene family were excluded. A later analysis removed roughly 590 highly shared, low-generation-probability nucleotide sequences to deal with suspected cross-contamination and a sequencing artifact. In a later analysis, a clonal expansion index for each public chain was calculated from normalized within-repertoire ranks of inferred template counts. In a later analysis, generation probabilities were computed using a VDJ recombination model fitted to out-of-frame rearrangements, and the results were checked against IGoR. A later analysis scored TCR-TCR, TCR-HLA and TCR-CMV co-occurrence with hypergeometric tests, applying a repertoire-size bias correction to TCR pairs. A later analysis estimated false discovery rates by permuting HLA or CMV assignments 20 times. A later analysis grouped co-occurring TCRs with DBSCAN, adding TCRdist sequence similarity when clustering within HLA-allele-positive subsets. Co-occurrence clustering excluded repertoires with fewer than 30,000 or more than 120,000 public chains, plus five with anomalous nucleotide sharing. In TCRdb, the immuneACCESS table is reduced to in-frame sequences with V and J assigned. These tables do not hold every clone; where another copy was compared, an unresolved V gene accounts for under half, and the others remain unexplained. For V, J and clone size, that table is used; D and trimming come from the DNA. In all, the sample holds some 150,000 clones, and about 61% of those were seen once. The ten largest make up 2% to 3% of the sample.

The cohort was made up of under 800 healthy bone marrow donors. Cohort members were all nominally healthy when sampled, although unrecorded immune exposures were likely present. The donor tested CMV seronegative and was one of the 352 seronegative cohort members. Each donor provided a peripheral blood sample, and peripheral blood mononuclear cells were used for TCR beta sequencing. Genomic DNA was extracted from the blood cell samples with the Qiagen DNeasy Blood Extraction Kit. CDR1 and CDR2, per the germline V gene (reference sequence), are GTSNPN and SVGIG. V lost 0 bases and J lost 7 bases, and the count of bases not matched to a germline gene is 6. From the cysteine through the phenylalanine, the CDR3 covers 15 amino acids. The entry retains the CDR3 DNA only, 45 bases that are in frame from base 1. Of note for this clone: Its antigen is unknown. Per-nucleotide qualities are absent, and no much larger clonotype sits a single base away.

The sample comprised PBMCs. The clonotype was recovered from a woman aged 40 to 50 in good health and CMV-seronegative. The chain is assembled from TRBV30 and TRBJ1-6, with 7 bases aligning to TRBD1. The CDR3 here reads CAWSVGAGGNSPLHF. The DNA is as follows: TGTGCCTGGAGTGTTGGGGCAGGGGGGAATTCACCCCTCCACTTT.